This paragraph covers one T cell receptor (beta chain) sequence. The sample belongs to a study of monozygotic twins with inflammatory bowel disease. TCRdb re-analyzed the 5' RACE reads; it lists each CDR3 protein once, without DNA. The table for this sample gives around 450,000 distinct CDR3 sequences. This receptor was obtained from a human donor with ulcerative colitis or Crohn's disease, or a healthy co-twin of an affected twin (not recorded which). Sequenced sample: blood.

This CDR3 reads CSASDLSGTSYEQYF. The rearrangement uses TRBV20-1 and TRBJ2-7. The germline CDR1 and CDR2 sequences are DFQATT and SNEGSKA (reference sequence). CDR3 length: 15 residues.